The 11 T cell receptor beta chains presented below share a single source sample, sequenced in a study of T cell responses to AZD1222 COVID-19 vaccine. Only in-frame clones appear in the TCRdb table, and some are missing; sequencing was by immunoSEQ multiplex PCR. This table has 150,000 or so clones, roughly nine tenths appearing once. Sequenced here: peripheral blood, sampled on day 0 of MenACWY control vaccination. The source is an adult in good health.

CDR3 DNA sequence: TGTGCCACCAGCAGGGGAGGTTACGAGCAGTACTTC. Encoded protein: CATSRGGYEQYF. V usage is TRBV15 and J usage is TRBJ2-7; a possible D gene is TRBD2 (6 bases). The V gene lost 3 bases and the J gene lost 4 bases, with 7 bases spanning the gap. The CDR3 is 12 residues long. Germline CDR1 and CDR2: LNHNV and YYDKDF (reference sequence).

The rearrangement links TRBV15 to TRBJ1-5; D possibly corresponds to TRBD1 (5 bases). Germline V gives CDR1 LNHNV, CDR2 YYDKDF (reference sequence). CDR3 size: 17 residues. V lost 0 bases to trimming and J lost 2 bases, with 14 bases between them. This chain's CDR3 is CATSRDLAGKGNQPQHF. The CDR3 nucleotides are TGTGCCACCAGCAGAGATCTTGCAGGGAAGGGCAATCAGCCCCAGCATTTT.

In this sample, this clone turned up a few times. V gene TRBV29-1 combines with J gene TRBJ2-2, with 7 positions matching TRBD1. V trimming: 1 base; J trimming: 9 bases; junction bases outside the gene matches: 5. The germline CDR1 and CDR2 sequences are SQVTM and ANQGSEA. The CDR3 runs 13 residues. The CDR3 coding sequence is TGCAGCGTTGAAGGGGACAGAGACCGGGAGCTGTTTTTT. Translated, it gives CSVEGDRDRELFF.

V is TRBV10-3 and J is TRBJ1-6, with D possibly being TRBD1 (5 bases). CDR1 is ENHRY, CDR2 SYGVKD, per germline. The CDR3 contains 17 residues. V shed 0 bases and J shed 0 bases, with 9 bases lying between them. The CDR3 loop is CAISESSDSSYNSPLHF. The DNA for the CDR3 is TGTGCCATCAGTGAGTCGTCAGACAGCTCCTATAATTCACCCCTCCACTTT.

The chain recombines TRBV20-1 with TRBJ1-1; no clear D. CDR1 and CDR2 (germline): DFQATT, SNEGSKA (reference sequence). The CDR3 covers 14 residues. The V end was cut by 3 bases, the J end by 3 bases, with 14 bases between. CDR3 region: CSASAGRLDTEAFF. For the CDR3, the DNA is TGCAGTGCTAGTGCGGGCCGTTTAGACACTGAAGCTTTCTTT.

The CDR3 loop is CASSITRDSQETQYF. The CDR3, as DNA: TGTGCCAGCAGTATTACTAGGGACAGTCAAGAGACCCAGTACTTC. The genes are TRBV28 and TRBJ2-5, with 7 bases that match TRBD1. The CDR3 has 15 residues. Germline CDR1 and CDR2: MDHEN and SYDVKM. The trim removed 5 bases at V and 2 bases at J, leaving 8 bases unmatched.

In its sample, this clone was seen once. This chain uses TRBV25-1 with TRBJ2-1, with D possibly matching TRBD2 (6 bases). The CDR3 runs 14 residues. The V gene's germline CDR1 is MGHDK and CDR2 SYGVNS. The V gene lost 6 bases and the J gene lost 5 bases, with 14 bases spanning the gap. The chain's CDR3 is CASRSSGGNNEQFF. The CDR3 bases are TGTGCCAGCAGGTCGAGCGGAGGGAACAATGAGCAGTTCTTC.

The gene calls are TRBV7-2 and TRBJ1-2; 8 bases map to TRBD1. Losses at the gene ends were 10 bases for V and 3 bases for J; bases not matched to a gene: 7. Germline CDR1 and CDR2: SGHTA and FQGNSA. This CDR3 is built from 13 residues. This CDR3 is CATLDRADYGYTF. The DNA for the CDR3 is TGTGCCACCTTGGACAGGGCAGACTATGGCTACACCTTC.

This clone was detected a few times. The chain uses TRBV28 and TRBJ1-6, with 7 nucleotides matching TRBD1. This CDR3 region has 16 residues. In germline, CDR1 is MDHEN, CDR2 SYDVKM. With 4 bases clipped from V and 4 bases from J, the junction kept 7 bases outside the gene matches. The CDR3 spells CASSSGGWSYNSPLHF. The CDR3 region has the DNA TGTGCCAGCAGTTCAGGGGGGTGGAGTTATAATTCACCCCTCCACTTT.

The chain links TRBV5-6 to TRBJ2-1; D perhaps matches TRBD1 (6 bases). Trimming stripped 4 bases from V and 1 base from J, with 12 bases between. This CDR3 is built from 15 residues. Germline V gene data show CDR1 as SGHDT and CDR2 as YYEEEE. CDR3 sequence reads: CASSKSDSSYNEQFF. The CDR3 DNA sequence: TGTGCCAGCAGCAAATCGGACAGTTCCTACAATGAGCAGTTCTTC.

V and J are TRBV11-3 and TRBJ2-6; D is perhaps TRBD2 (7 bases). Germline V gene lookup returns CDR1 SGHNT and CDR2 YENEEA. CDR3 length equals 17 residues. The V end lost 2 bases, the J end lost 2 bases, and 13 bases lay between the germline ends. As DNA, the CDR3 is TGTGCCAGCAGCTTACCCCAAGGGGGGGCTGGGGCCAACGTCCTGACTTTC. Its translation: CASSLPQGGAGANVLTF.